This is a list of T cell receptor beta chains from one sample in a study of shared T cell receptors in the human thymus. Clones were sequenced by immunoSEQ multiplex PCR, and TCRdb holds only the in-frame ones, with some missing. The sample holds roughly 500,000 clones, 75% to 80% seen once. These same records also appear under a second study, on human thymus T cells.

The sample taken for sequencing was thymocytes. These receptors originate from a boy in the first two years of life with a congenital heart defect. Both conserved end residues are part of each CDR3. Each record gives: CDR3 DNA, CDR3 protein, D gene, V gene, J gene, clone size. The D gene is left open where the match is weak. Clone sizes are given selectively: once, few, many, or a class where the clone is expanded.

TGCGCCAGCAGCTTGAGGGACAGGGTTGGGGACACTGAAGCTTTCTTT	CASSLRDRVGDTEAFF	TRBD1	TRBV5-1	TRBJ1-1	.
TGTGCCAGCAGCGTAGCGGCTAGCGGGAGGGTAGGGCAAGAGACCCAGTACTTC	CASSVAASGRVGQETQYF	TRBD2	TRBV9	TRBJ2-5	.
TGTGCCAGCAGCGGCCAGGACAGGCTCTCCTACGAGCAGTACTTC	CASSGQDRLSYEQYF	TRBD1	TRBV7-8	TRBJ2-7	.
TGCAGCGTTGTTGACCGGGTCCTGAACACTGAAGCTTTCTTT	CSVVDRVLNTEAFF	.	TRBV29-1	TRBJ1-1	.
TGCGCCAGCAGTGAGTCGTTCTCCTGCCTGGTCTACGAGCAGTACTTC	CASSESFSCLVYEQYF	.	TRBV10-1	TRBJ2-7	.
TGTGCCACCACAGGAAGGGACAGGGCCGCCACCGGGGAGCTGTTTTTT	CATTGRDRAATGELFF	TRBD1	TRBV6-6	TRBJ2-2	.
TGTGCCAGCAGCTTGGCCGGGGGACAGGGGGCCCCGGGGGCTGGTGGCTACACCTTC	CASSLAGGQGAPGAGGYTF	TRBD1	TRBV5-5	TRBJ1-2	.
TGTGCCAGCAGCGATCGTAGCGGGCCGACTAGCACAGATACGCAGTATTTT	CASSDRSGPTSTDTQYF	TRBD2	TRBV5-4	TRBJ2-3	.
TGCAGCGTGGAAGACAGGGAGGGCGGCTACACCTTC	CSVEDREGGYTF	TRBD1	TRBV29-1	TRBJ1-2	.
TGTGCCAGCAGCTACGACTCGTACGAGCAGTACTTC	CASSYDSYEQYF	.	TRBV2	TRBJ2-7	.
TGTGCCAGCAGTCTTCTTAAAGGAAGGCCGGGAGATACGCAATATTTT	CASSLLKGRPGDTQYF	.	TRBV5-4	TRBJ2-3	.
TGTGCCAGCAGTTTCCTAGATTCCCTCTGCAATGAGCAGTTCTTC	CASSFLDSLCNEQFF	.	TRBV28	TRBJ2-1	.
TGTGCCAGCAGCGCGCAGGGGACAGAAAAAAACATTCAGTACTTC	CASSAQGTEKNIQYF	TRBD1	TRBV5-4	TRBJ2-4	.
TGTGCCAGCAGTCCGAACAGGGGGAGCACAGATACGCAGTATTTT	CASSPNRGSTDTQYF	TRBD1	TRBV6-5	TRBJ2-3	.
TGTGCCAGCAGCCCAGCGGCGGGGCTCTCTGGGGCCAACGTCCTGACTTTC	CASSPAAGLSGANVLTF	.	TRBV4-2	TRBJ2-6	few
TGTGCCAGCAGCCCCCTAGCGGCCCCCTTGCGCACAGATACGCAGTATTTT	CASSPLAAPLRTDTQYF	TRBD2	TRBV7-9	TRBJ2-3	.
TGTGCCAGCAGCTGGAGAGGGACCGGGGAGCTGTTTTTT	CASSWRGTGELFF	.	TRBV5-8	TRBJ2-2	few
TGTGCCAGCAGTGGCAGGGGCCGCCGCAATCAGCCCCAGCATTTT	CASSGRGRRNQPQHF	.	TRBV2	TRBJ1-5	.